A selection of T cell receptor beta chains follows, all from one sample in a study of T cells in Graves' hyperthyroidism and ophthalmopathy. TCRdb processed the multiplex PCR reads anew with MiXCR; each CDR3 protein has one entry. Of approximately 600,000 distinct CDR3 sequences listed, around 21% were seen once; the top ten hold more than 30%. The sample taken for sequencing was blood. These receptors all stem from a man aged 25 to 45 with Graves' ophthalmopathy. Both conserved end residues are part of each CDR3. A D gene is named only where the DNA matches it firmly. Rows give clone size only sometimes, using once, few, many, or a class for an expanded clone.

>TRBD2|16|TRBJ2-1|TRBV18|many
TGTGCCAGCTCACCATCTAGCGGGAGCTCCTACAATGAGCAGTTCTTC
CASSPSSGSSYNEQFF
>.|14|TRBJ1-2|TRBV2|few
TGTGCCAGCAGTGTCCACTCCCGGGGGGCTGGCTACACCTTC
CASSVHSRGAGYTF
>TRBD2|18|TRBJ2-7|TRBV5-1|.
TGCGCCAGCAGCGGGGCCGGACTAGCGGGAGGCCTCTCCTACGAGCAGTACTTC
CASSGAGLAGGLSYEQYF
>TRBD1|14|TRBJ2-1|TRBV7-2|few
TGTGCCAGCAGCTTAGTCGGACAGGGGAGTGAGCAGTTCTTC
CASSLVGQGSEQFF
>TRBD2|16|TRBJ2-2|TRBV2|many
TGTGCCGGAATAGCGGGGGTGAATTTGAACACCGGGGAGCTGTTTTTT
CAGIAGVNLNTGELFF
>TRBD1|16|TRBJ2-5|TRBV7-9|.
TGTGCCAGCAGCTCCTTGACAGGGGGTGGGCAAGAGACCCAGTACTTC
CASSSLTGGGQETQYF
>TRBD1|15|TRBJ2-3|TRBV12-3/TRBV12-4|.
TGTGCCAGCAGGGGCCGACAGGGGATCCCAGATACGCAGTATTTT
CASRGRQGIPDTQYF
>TRBD2|17|TRBJ2-5|TRBV7-7|many
TGTGCTAGCAGCTTAAGGGTGGGACTAGCGGGAGAAGAGACCCAGTACTTC
CASSLRVGLAGEETQYF
>.|13|TRBJ2-2|TRBV6-5|few
TGTGCCAGCAGTTCTGTGGGAACCGGGGAGCTGTTTTTT
CASSSVGTGELFF
>TRBD2|16|TRBJ2-5|TRBV7-2|many
TGTGCCAGCAGCTCCTCACTAGCGGGAGGACAAGAGACCCAGTACTTC
CASSSSLAGGQETQYF
>TRBD2|15|TRBJ2-7|TRBV7-8|few
TGTGCCAGCAGCTTGGCTAGCGGGAGTATATACGAGCAGTACTTC
CASSLASGSIYEQYF
>.|13|TRBJ1-5|TRBV30|.
TGTGCCTGGACCTCGGACAGAAATCAGCCCCAGCATTTT
CAWTSDRNQPQHF
>.|15|TRBJ2-1|TRBV7-2|.
TGTGCCAGCAGCTTAATCCCAGGCTCCTACAATGAGCAGTTCTTC
CASSLIPGSYNEQFF
>TRBD1|14|TRBJ2-7|TRBV4-1|.
TGCGCCAGCAGCCAAGCTCTTCGACAGGGCGAGCAGTACTTC
CASSQALRQGEQYF
>TRBD1|15|TRBJ2-7|TRBV14|few
TGTGCCAGCAGCCAAATGGGCAGGGGGTCGTACGAGCAGTACTTC
CASSQMGRGSYEQYF
>.|15|TRBJ2-3|TRBV15|.
TGTGCCACCAGCAGAGTGGGGGGCATAGGAGATACGCAGTATTTT
CATSRVGGIGDTQYF
>.|11|TRBJ2-3|TRBV11-2|many
TGTGCCAGCAGAAACACAGATACGCAGTATTTT
CASRNTDTQYF
>.|16|TRBJ2-6|TRBV25-1|few
TGTGCCAGCAGTGAAGGTTTGCGACCTGGGGCCAACGTCCTGACTTTC
CASSEGLRPGANVLTF
>.|14|TRBJ1-1|TRBV24-1|.
TGTGCCACCAGAAGGGAGGGAGTTGACACTGAAGCTTTCTTT
CATRREGVDTEAFF
>.|18|TRBJ1-4|TRBV3-1|few
TGTGCCAGCAGCCAAGAAGGTGTCGAAGCGGACTCTAATGAAAAACTGTTTTTT
CASSQEGVEADSNEKLFF
>TRBD2|14|TRBJ2-4|TRBV2|many
TGTGCCAGCACCGTTAGCGGGAGAAATTTCATTCAGTACTTC
CASTVSGRNFIQYF
>TRBD2|17|TRBJ2-2|TRBV2|.
TGTGCCAGCAGTGAAAGCCTAGCGGGATCGAACACCGGGGAGCTGTTTTTT
CASSESLAGSNTGELFF
>.|13|TRBJ2-7|TRBV11-2|few
TGTGCCAGCAGCGTCCGGGAAACCTACGAGCAGTACTTC
CASSVRETYEQYF
>.|13|TRBJ1-2|TRBV30|.
TGTGCCTGGTCGGGCGGGGGTGACAATGGCTACACCTTC
CAWSGGGDNGYTF
>.|12|TRBJ2-7|TRBV10-3|.
TGTGCCACCCGGGGCTCTCTTGGGGAGCAGTACTTC
CATRGSLGEQYF
>.|11|TRBJ2-2|TRBV30|.
TGTGCCGTTAGGAACACCGGGGAGCTGTTTTTT
CAVRNTGELFF
>.|12|TRBJ1-5|TRBV18|many
TGTGCCAGCTCCAAGGGTAATCAGCCCCAGCATTTT
CASSKGNQPQHF
>.|14|TRBJ2-1|TRBV28|many
TGTGCCAGCAGCCTCCGGTCCCACAGGAATGAGCAGTTCTTC
CASSLRSHRNEQFF
>TRBD1|14|TRBJ2-2|TRBV6-1|few
TGTGCCAGCAGCAAGAACAGGGGCACCGGGGAGCTGTTTTTT
CASSKNRGTGELFF
>TRBD2|13|TRBJ2-7|TRBV4-1|many
TGCGCCAGCAGCCCGGGACTAGCTGTCGAGCAGTACTTC
CASSPGLAVEQYF
>TRBD1|15|TRBJ2-7|TRBV6-5|.
TGTGCCAGCAGTTACGGGACAGCCATCCCCTACGAGCAGTACTTC
CASSYGTAIPYEQYF
>.|15|TRBJ1-3|TRBV7-2|few
TGTGCCAGCAGCCCCAGACAGGTCGCAGGAAACACCATATATTTT
CASSPRQVAGNTIYF
>.|14|TRBJ2-3|TRBV7-2|many
TGTGCCAGCACCCTAACAGGCCCCACAGATACGCAGTATTTT
CASTLTGPTDTQYF
>TRBD1|15|TRBJ1-1|TRBV7-9|many
TGTGCCAGCAGCTTAGAACAGGGGGCGTATCATTGGACTTTCTTT
CASSLEQGAYHWTFF
>.|14|TRBJ1-5|TRBV2|few
TGTGCCAGCAGTGACGAAGGGTCCGATCAGCCCCAGCATTTT
CASSDEGSDQPQHF
>TRBD2|16|TRBJ2-7|TRBV20-1|many
TGCAGTGCTAGAGATCTCGGGGGGGCGAGTTACTACGAGCAGTACTTC
CSARDLGGASYYEQYF
>.|14|TRBJ1-4|TRBV7-9|.
TGTGCCAGCAGCTCACCCACCGAGGGAAGTGGACTGTTTTTT
CASSSPTEGSGLFF
>TRBD1|15|TRBJ2-1|TRBV27|few
TGTGCCAGCAGTTCACCCCGGACAGGGTTGAATGAGCAGTTCTTC
CASSSPRTGLNEQFF
>.|13|TRBJ2-1|TRBV4-3|few
TGCGCCAGCAGCCAAGATCGGCCCAATGAGCAGTTCTTC
CASSQDRPNEQFF
>.|16|TRBJ1-1|TRBV28|many
TGTGCCAGCAGTTTAGCTCTCACGCCGACGAACACTGAAGCTTTCTTT
CASSLALTPTNTEAFF
>TRBD2|14|TRBJ2-5|TRBV6-1|.
TGTGCCAGCACCAGAGCGGGAGTAGGTGAGACCCAGTACTTC
CASTRAGVGETQYF
>TRBD1|18|TRBJ1-6|TRBV28|.
TGTGCCAGCAGTTTAAGTCCGACGGGGACAGTCTTCTCTTCACCCCTCCACTTT
CASSLSPTGTVFSSPLHF
>.|12|TRBJ2-7|TRBV3-1|many
TGTGCCAGCTCGAACGAAGGGGGCGAGCAGTACTTC
CASSNEGGEQYF
>.|14|TRBJ2-5|TRBV13|.
TGTGCCAGCAGCTTGGGACGGATCAAAGAGACCCAGTACTTC
CASSLGRIKETQYF
>TRBD2|15|TRBJ2-4|TRBV3-1|many
TGTGCCAGCAGCTTCACTAGCGGGACAAAAAACATTCAGTACTTC
CASSFTSGTKNIQYF
>.|12|TRBJ1-1|TRBV19|.
TGTGCCAGTAGTTCCATGGGAAGCGAAGCTTTCTTT
CASSSMGSEAFF
>TRBD1|13|TRBJ2-7|TRBV20-1|.
TGCAGTGCCGCCCAGACAGGGAATCACGAGCAGTACTTC
CSAAQTGNHEQYF
>TRBD2|16|TRBJ2-1|TRBV5-1|.
TGCGCCAGCAGCTCATTAGCGGGAGGGCGGATCAATGAGCAGTTCTTC
CASSSLAGGRINEQFF
>.|14|TRBJ2-6|TRBV2|many
TGTGCCAGCAGTGAAACGTCTGGGGCCAACGTCCTGACTTTC
CASSETSGANVLTF
>TRBD2|16|TRBJ2-3|TRBV12-3/TRBV12-4|few
TGTGCCAGCAGTTTAACAGCGGGAGGGTACACAGGTACGCAGTATTTT
CASSLTAGGYTGTQYF
>.|12|TRBJ1-2|TRBV2|many
TGTGCCAGCAGTGGGGCTTCCTATGGCTACACCTTC
CASSGASYGYTF
>TRBD2|14|TRBJ2-4|TRBV11-2|few
TGTGCCAGCAGCTTAGATTGGGGGGGAGACATTCAGTACTTC
CASSLDWGGDIQYF